This T cell receptor beta chain was observed in a study of blood T cells in healthy people across ages. Through a sample-barcoded 5' primer and a J-beta primer mix, a second PCR was run for roughly 7 to 11 cycles. Unique molecular identifiers of 12 random nucleotides labeled each cDNA. From the 5' RACE reads, TCRdb called clonotypes with MiXCR, one entry per CDR3 protein. The sample lists approximately 1,700,000 distinct CDR3 sequences, about 39% occurring once. Overall study findings and caveats: Lack of knowledge of donor CMV status possibly confounded expanded clonotype changes.

This clonotype was counted a few times. The target antigen is unknown. Germline V lookup: CDR1 SGHRS, CDR2 YFSETQ. J gave up 5 bases and V 1 base, and 4 bases lay outside the gene matches. The CDR3 spans 15 residues. Sequenced input: blood. The chain recombines TRBV5-1 with TRBJ2-5; 11 bases line up with TRBD1. The sequence was collected from a human donor in good health. In DNA form, the CDR3 reads TGCGCCAGCAGCTTGCTGGGACAGGGGGTTGAGACCCAGTACTTC. It specifies CASSLLGQGVETQYF.